This record covers a single TCR beta chain. The antigen is not known. Primers: 60 Vbeta forward and 13 Jbeta reverse. TCRdb keeps only in-frame clones here, not all; method: immunoSEQ multiplex PCR. The sample data list tens of thousands of clones. These data originate in a study of cytomegalovirus exposure and HLA in healthy donors. The study's findings and limits: The presence/absence work took it that sequencing depth was about the same across donors. Researchers reported that a few CMV-associated chains were confirmed in vitro as CMV antigen-specific. Compared with the roughly 700-donor mean, an Asian-associated ancestry cluster reportedly had fewer N-insertions, according to a later analysis. In a later analysis, compared with equally common non-associated chains, HLA-associated beta chains were more expanded.

V gave up 6 bases and J gave up 0 bases, with 14 bases separating them. CDR1 MNHNS and CDR2 SASEGT come from the germline V gene. The CDR3 is 15 amino acids. The sequencing input was PBMCs. V gene TRBV6-1 combines with J gene TRBJ2-5; weak D call: TRBD2 (6 bases). This receptor was identified in a man aged 18 to 30 in good health and CMV-seropositive. CDR3 residues: CASRILAGYQETQYF. The CDR3 nucleotides are TGTGCCAGCAGAATACTAGCAGGGTACCAAGAGACCCAGTACTTC.